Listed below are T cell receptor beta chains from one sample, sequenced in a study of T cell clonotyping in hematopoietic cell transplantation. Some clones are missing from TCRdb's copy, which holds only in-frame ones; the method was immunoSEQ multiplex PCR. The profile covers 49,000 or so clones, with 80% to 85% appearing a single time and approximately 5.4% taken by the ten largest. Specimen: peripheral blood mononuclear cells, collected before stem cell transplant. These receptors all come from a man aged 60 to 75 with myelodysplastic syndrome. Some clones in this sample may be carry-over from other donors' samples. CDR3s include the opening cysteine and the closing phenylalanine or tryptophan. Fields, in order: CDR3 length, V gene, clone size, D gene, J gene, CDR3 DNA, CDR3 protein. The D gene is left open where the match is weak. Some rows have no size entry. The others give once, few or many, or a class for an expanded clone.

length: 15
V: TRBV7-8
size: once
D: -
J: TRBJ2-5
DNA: TGTGCCAGCAGCATAAATTCGGCGGGGAAAGAGACCCAGTACTTC
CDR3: CASSINSAGKETQYF

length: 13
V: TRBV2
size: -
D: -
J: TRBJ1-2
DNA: TGTGCCAGCAGTGAAGCCTCCCTCTATGGCTACACCTTC
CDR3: CASSEASLYGYTF

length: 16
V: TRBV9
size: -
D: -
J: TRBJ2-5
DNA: TGTGCCAGCAGCGTAAGGCAGGGAAGGTACCAAGAGACCCAGTACTTC
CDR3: CASSVRQGRYQETQYF

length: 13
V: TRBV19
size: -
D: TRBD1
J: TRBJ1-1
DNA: TGTGCCAGTAGATATAGGGGACAGCTTGAAGCTTTCTTT
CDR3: CASRYRGQLEAFF

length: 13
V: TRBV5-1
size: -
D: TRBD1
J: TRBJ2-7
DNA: TGCGCCAGCAGCTTTCTGACAGGGTACGAGCAGTACTTC
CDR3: CASSFLTGYEQYF

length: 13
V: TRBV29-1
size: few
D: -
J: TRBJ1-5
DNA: TGCAGCGTTGTGGGGCAGCCTAATCAGCCCCAGCATTTT
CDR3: CSVVGQPNQPQHF

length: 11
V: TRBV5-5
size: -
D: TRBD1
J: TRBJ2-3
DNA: TGTGCCAGCAGCCCGGACAGGGTGCAGTATTTT
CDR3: CASSPDRVQYF

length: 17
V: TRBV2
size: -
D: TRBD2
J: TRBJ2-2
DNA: TGTGCCAGCAGTGAAGTGGATCTTAGCGGGTCTACCGGGGAGCTGTTTTTT
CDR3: CASSEVDLSGSTGELFF

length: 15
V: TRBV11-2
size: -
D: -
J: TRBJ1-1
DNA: TGTGCCAGCAGCTTAGGCCCAGAAGGGTACACTGAAGCTTTCTTT
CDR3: CASSLGPEGYTEAFF

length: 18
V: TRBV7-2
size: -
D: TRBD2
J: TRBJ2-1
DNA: TGTGCCAGCAGCTCTATTGGGGGTCCGGGGGGGCTTGGAGGTGAGCAGTTCTTC
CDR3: CASSSIGGPGGLGGEQFF

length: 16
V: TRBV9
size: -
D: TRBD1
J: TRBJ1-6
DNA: TGTGCCAGCAGCGTCGGGACAGGGATCAATAATTCACCCCTCCACTTT
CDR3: CASSVGTGINNSPLHF

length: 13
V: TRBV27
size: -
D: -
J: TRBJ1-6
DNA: TGTGCCAGCAGGGTAGGGATAAGTTCACCCCTCCACTTT
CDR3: CASRVGISSPLHF

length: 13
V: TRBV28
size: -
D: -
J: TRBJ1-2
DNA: TGTGCCAGCAGGCCCGGGGGGTCTGGGGGCTACACCTTC
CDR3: CASRPGGSGGYTF

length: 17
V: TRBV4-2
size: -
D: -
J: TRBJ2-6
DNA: TGTGCCAGCAGCCAAGCTTCTGCAGTCTCCGGGGCCAACGTCCTGACTTTC
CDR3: CASSQASAVSGANVLTF

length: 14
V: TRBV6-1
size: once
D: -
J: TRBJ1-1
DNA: TGTGCCAGCAGTGAATCTGGGGGCTACACTGAAGCTTTCTTT
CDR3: CASSESGGYTEAFF

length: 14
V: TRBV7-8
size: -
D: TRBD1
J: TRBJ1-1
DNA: TGTGCCAGCAGCTTGGGAAGGGGGCACACTGAAGCTTTCTTT
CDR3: CASSLGRGHTEAFF

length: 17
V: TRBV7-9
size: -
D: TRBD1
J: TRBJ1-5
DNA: TGTGCCAGCAGCTTAACGACAGGGAGTTATAGCAATCAGCCCCAGCATTTT
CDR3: CASSLTTGSYSNQPQHF

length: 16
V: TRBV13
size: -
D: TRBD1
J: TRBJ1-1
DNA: TGTGCCAGCAGCTTAACAGGGGGCCGGTGGAACACTGAAGCTTTCTTT
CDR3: CASSLTGGRWNTEAFF

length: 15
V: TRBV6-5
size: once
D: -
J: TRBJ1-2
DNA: TGTGCCAGCAGTCTCGAGACGCGTCCCTTTTATGGCTACACCTTC
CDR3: CASSLETRPFYGYTF

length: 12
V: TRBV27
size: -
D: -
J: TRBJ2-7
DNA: TGTGCCAGCCGGACGGGGAACTACGAGCAGTACTTC
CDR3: CASRTGNYEQYF

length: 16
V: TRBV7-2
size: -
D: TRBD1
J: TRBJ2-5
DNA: TGTGCCAGCAGCCAAACCGGGACAGGGGGAAGAGAGACCCAGTACTTC
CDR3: CASSQTGTGGRETQYF

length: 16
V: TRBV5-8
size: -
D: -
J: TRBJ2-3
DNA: TGTGCCAGCAGCTTCGGGAGTTCCTCTAGCACAGATACGCAGTATTTT
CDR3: CASSFGSSSSTDTQYF

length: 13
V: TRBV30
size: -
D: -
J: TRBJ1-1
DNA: TGTGCCTGGAGTGTGGGGTGGAGGACTGAAGCTTTCTTT
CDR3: CAWSVGWRTEAFF

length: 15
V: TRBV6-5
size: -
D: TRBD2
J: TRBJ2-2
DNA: TGTGCCAGCATCAAAGCGGGGGGGAACACCGGGGAGCTGTTTTTT
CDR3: CASIKAGGNTGELFF

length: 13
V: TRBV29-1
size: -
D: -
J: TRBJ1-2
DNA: TGCAGCGCCGGGCAGGCGAGTTCCTATGGCTACACCTTC
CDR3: CSAGQASSYGYTF

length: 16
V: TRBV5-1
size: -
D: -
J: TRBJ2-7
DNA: TGCGCCAGCAGCCGTGTTAGCGGTGAAAGCTCCTACGAGCAGTACTTC
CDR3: CASSRVSGESSYEQYF

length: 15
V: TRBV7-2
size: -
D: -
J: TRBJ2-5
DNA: TGTGCCAGCAGCTCTAGGATTAAGGATCTTCAGACCCAGTACTTC
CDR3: CASSSRIKDLQTQYF

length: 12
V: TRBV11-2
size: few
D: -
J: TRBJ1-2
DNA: TGTGCCAGCAGCCAGCATACGGAAGGCTACACCTTC
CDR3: CASSQHTEGYTF

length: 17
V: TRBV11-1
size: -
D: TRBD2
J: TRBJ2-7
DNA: TGTGCCAGCAGCCGCAAACTAGCGGGGGGCTATTCCTACGAGCAGTACTTC
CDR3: CASSRKLAGGYSYEQYF

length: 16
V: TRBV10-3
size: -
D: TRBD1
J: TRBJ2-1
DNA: TGTGCCATCAGTGAGGGAAGACAGGGGGTTAACAATGAGCAGTTCTTC
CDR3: CAISEGRQGVNNEQFF

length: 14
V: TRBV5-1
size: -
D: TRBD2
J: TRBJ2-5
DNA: TGCGCCAGCAGATCCCGGGGGGACCAAGAGACCCAGTACTTC
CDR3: CASRSRGDQETQYF

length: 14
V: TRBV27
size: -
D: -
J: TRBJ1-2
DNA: TGTGCCAGCAGTTTACGGCGGCAGGGGCCTGGCTACACCTTC
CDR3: CASSLRRQGPGYTF

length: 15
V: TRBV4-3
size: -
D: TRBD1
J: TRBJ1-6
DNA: TGCGCCAGCAGCCGCACCGGGACAGGGGACTCACCCCTCCACTTT
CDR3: CASSRTGTGDSPLHF

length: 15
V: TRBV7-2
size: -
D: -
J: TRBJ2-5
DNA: TGTGCCAGCAGCCCCGGAGGTAGGGCGGCGGAGACCCAGTACTTC
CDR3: CASSPGGRAAETQYF

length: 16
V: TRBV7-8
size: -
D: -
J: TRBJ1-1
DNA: TGTGCCAGCAGCATCGACAGGTTTCGGGCGAACACTGAAGCTTTCTTT
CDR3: CASSIDRFRANTEAFF